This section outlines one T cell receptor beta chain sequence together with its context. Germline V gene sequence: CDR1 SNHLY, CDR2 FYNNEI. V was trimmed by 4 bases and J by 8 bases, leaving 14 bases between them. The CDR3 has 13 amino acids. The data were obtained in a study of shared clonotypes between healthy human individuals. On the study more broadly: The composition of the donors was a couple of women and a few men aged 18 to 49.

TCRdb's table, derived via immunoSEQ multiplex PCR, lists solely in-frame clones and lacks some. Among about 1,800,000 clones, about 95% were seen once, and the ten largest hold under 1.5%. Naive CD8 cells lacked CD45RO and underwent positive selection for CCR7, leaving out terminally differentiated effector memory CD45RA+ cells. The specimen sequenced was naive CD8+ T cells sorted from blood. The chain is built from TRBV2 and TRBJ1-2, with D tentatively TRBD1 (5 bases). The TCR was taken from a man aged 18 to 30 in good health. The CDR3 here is CASSVGEEGGYTF. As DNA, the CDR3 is TGTGCCAGCAGTGTAGGGGAAGAGGGGGGCTACACCTTC.